These T cell receptor beta chains were read from a single sample in a study of T-cell memory formation after mild COVID-19. Using its own MiXCR run on the 5' RACE reads, TCRdb lists one record per CDR3 protein. This sample has roughly 130,000 distinct CDR3 sequences, with more than 15% found just once. Sequenced sample: PBMCs or a T cell subset sorted from them (not recorded which). These receptors all come from an adult woman who had mild COVID-19 (a few samples of this study predate the infection). Cell type and time point are not known. The CDR3 runs from the conserved cysteine through the conserved F or W. D genes are given only for firm matches. Clone size is not always given. Where it is, it says once, few, many or a class for expanded clones.

TRBJ1-1 TRBV5-1 . . 16 CASSLGGRGGQREAFF TGCGCCAGCAGCTTGGGAGGTAGGGGAGGTCAGAGGGAAGCTTTCTTT
TRBJ1-5 TRBV18 TRBD1 . 17 CASSPWPPGQGNQPQHF TGTGCCAGCTCACCTTGGCCCCCCGGACAGGGCAATCAGCCCCAGCATTTT
TRBJ2-1 TRBV3-1 TRBD2 . 16 CASSQVAGGQYNEQFF TGTGCCAGCAGCCAAGTAGCGGGGGGGCAGTACAATGAGCAGTTCTTC
TRBJ2-7 TRBV12-3/TRBV12-4 . few 17 CASSLSRSLETYYEQYF TGTGCCAGCAGTTTATCTAGGAGCCTCGAAACTTACTACGAGCAGTACTTC
TRBJ2-1 TRBV5-1 . . 13 CASSPAVETEQFF TGCGCCAGCAGCCCCGCGGTTGAAACTGAGCAGTTCTTC
TRBJ1-1 TRBV20-1 . many 12 CSASGGNTEAFF TGCAGTGCTAGCGGGGGAAACACTGAAGCTTTCTTT
TRBJ2-1 TRBV13 TRBD1 few 13 CASSDGQGYEQFF TGTGCCAGCAGCGACGGACAGGGATATGAGCAGTTCTTC
TRBJ2-1 TRBV2 TRBD2 . 13 CASSRGDYNEQFF TGTGCCAGCAGCCGGGGGGACTACAATGAGCAGTTCTTC
TRBJ2-1 TRBV4-1 . . 13 CASSQDPRMEQFF TGCGCCAGCAGCCAAGATCCCCGAATGGAGCAGTTCTTC
TRBJ1-1 TRBV7-9 . few 14 CASSPVGSRTEAFF TGTGCCAGCAGCCCTGTAGGCAGTCGCACTGAAGCTTTCTTT
TRBJ2-1 TRBV15 TRBD2 many 15 CATSGERGPYNEQFF TGTGCCACCAGCGGCGAGCGGGGCCCCTACAATGAGCAGTTCTTC
TRBJ2-7 TRBV29-1 . . 12 CSARGQIYEQYF TGCAGCGCCCGAGGACAGATATACGAGCAGTACTTC
TRBJ2-1 TRBV15 TRBD1 few 16 CATTLDRGHSYNEQSF TGTGCCACCACTCTTGACAGGGGGCATAGCTACAATGAGCAGTCCTTC
TRBJ2-1 TRBV9 TRBD2 few 18 CASSPEGSGLAGEGEQFF TGTGCCAGCAGCCCAGAGGGAAGTGGGCTAGCGGGAGAGGGGGAGCAGTTCTTC
TRBJ2-7 TRBV7-9 TRBD1 few 15 CASSFLGQVGAEQYF TGTGCCAGCAGCTTCTTGGGACAGGTGGGGGCCGAGCAGTACTTC